The 3 T cell receptor beta chains below were found in one sample sequenced in a study of beta chain features in type 1 diabetes. Overall study findings and caveats: All four CD4+ subsets from Type 1 diabetes patients carried moderately but significantly shorter TCRB CDR3s.

Their cognate antigens are unknown. Every isolated RNA sample was fully reverse transcribed, so sequencing captured expressed TCRB transcripts. The method was immunoSEQ multiplex PCR; TCRdb's version includes in-frame clones alone and lacks a portion of them. The data show around 690,000 clones, with over 10% seen just once and 0.09% to 0.15% held by the top ten. Sequences were obtained from naive CD4+ T cells from blood. These receptors came from a man under 40 with type 1 diabetes.

As to this clone: A single base separates this from a much larger clone, so it may be a read error. Other nucleotide sequences from this sample produce the same CDR3. This chain links TRBV7-9 with TRBJ1-1; TRBD1 aligns across 10 bases. Germline-derived CDR1 and CDR2 are SEHNR and FQNEAQ (reference sequence). The V and J ends lost 5 bases and 1 base, in that order; junction bases with no gene match: 4. CDR3 size: 15 residues. The CDR3 spells CASSLRTGGNTEAFF. CDR3 in DNA: TGTGCCAGCAGCCTACGGACAGGGGGGAACACTGAAGCTTTCTTT.

This clone has just a few counts. V and J are TRBV5-6 and TRBJ2-7, with 9 bases lining up with TRBD1. From germline, CDR1 is SGHDT and CDR2 YYEEEE. The CDR3 runs 17 residues. Losses at the gene ends were 4 bases for V and 2 bases for J; bases not matched to a gene: 13. This CDR3 reads CASSIAGTGYATYEQYF. CDR3 bases: TGTGCCAGCAGCATAGCCGGGACAGGGTACGCCACCTACGAGCAGTACTTC.

Details on this clone: This CDR3 is also generated by other DNA sequences in the sample. The rearrangement joins TRBV30 to TRBJ1-6; D not resolved. The germline V gene encodes CDR1 GTSNPN and CDR2 SVGIG (reference sequence). This CDR3 is 11 amino acids long. Trimming took off 0 bases at V and 9 bases at J, with 3 bases between the two ends. CDR3 sequence (DNA): TGTGCCTGGAGTGTAGGTTCACCCCTCCACTTT. It specifies CAWSVGSPLHF.